These 18 T cell receptor beta chains originate from one sample sequenced in a study of control samples from healthy donors and cancer patients. The data were produced by immunoSEQ multiplex PCR, yet TCRdb's version contains in-frame clones alone and is incomplete. The table shows 60,000 to 75,000 clones, with approximately 87% occurring only once. Material: blood. These receptor sequences come from a man aged 50 to 59 in good health.

This chain uses TRBV28 with TRBJ1-2; D remains ambiguous. This CDR3 has 11 amino acids. Trimming pared 8 bases from V and 4 bases from J, leaving 8 bases between. From germline, CDR1 is MDHEN and CDR2 SYDVKM. The CDR3 loop is CASLGLYGYTF. The CDR3 nucleotides are TGTGCCAGCCTTGGGCTCTATGGCTACACCTTC.

V usage is TRBV10-1 and J usage is TRBJ1-2; 7 bases map to TRBD1. V shed 10 bases and J 2 bases; nucleotides not matched to a gene: 10. Germline-derived CDR1 and CDR2 are WNHNN and SYGVQD (reference sequence). CDR3 length: 14 amino acids. The CDR3 spells CANQGGAQNYGYTF. CDR3 DNA sequence: TGCGCCAACCAGGGGGGCGCCCAGAACTATGGCTACACCTTC.

This clone showed up just once. This rearrangement joins TRBV5-1 to TRBJ1-4, with no clear D. The CDR3 loop spans 13 amino acids. V lost 1 base to trimming and J lost 3 bases, with 4 bases between them. Germline assignment: CDR1 SGHRS and CDR2 YFSETQ. Written as DNA, the CDR3 is TGCGCCAGCAGCTTGCAGCCTAATGAAAAACTGTTTTTT. This codes for CASSLQPNEKLFF.

This clone was picked up one time. The chain uses TRBV18 and TRBJ1-3; D call uncertain. V dropped 2 bases and J dropped 0 bases, with 14 bases sitting between them. CDR1 is KGHSH, CDR2 LQKENI, per germline. CDR3 size: 17 residues. The CDR3 DNA is TGTGCCAGCTCACCAGATTTACGGCAGGCCTCTGGAAACACCATATATTTT. This translates into CASSPDLRQASGNTIYF.

This chain links TRBV25-1 with TRBJ1-2, with D unclear. The CDR3 loop spans 14 amino acids. Germline assignment: CDR1 MGHDK and CDR2 SYGVNS. Deletions cut 6 bases from V and 0 bases from J, with 11 bases between. The CDR3 coding sequence is TGTGCCAGCAGGGAGGACGGAACTAACTATGGCTACACCTTC. Amino acid sequence: CASREDGTNYGYTF.

Remarks on this clone: A junction boundary mismatches the germline segment, possibly from a read error. The rearrangement links TRBV7-2 to TRBJ2-3; 9 positions agree with TRBD2. The CDR3 totals 14 residues. Looked up from germline, CDR1 is SGHTA and CDR2 is FQGNSA. The CDR3 coding sequence is TGTGCCAGCAGCTCCGGGACTAGCACTGATACGCAGTATTTT. Encoded protein: CASSSGTSTDTQYF.

The DNA of the CDR3 is TGTGCCAGCACAGACTCGGCGGGGGCCACAGATACGCAGTATTTT. Its protein product is CASTDSAGATDTQYF. The chain employs TRBV7-9 and TRBJ2-3; D perhaps matches TRBD2 (7 bases). CDR1 is SEHNR, CDR2 FQNEAQ, per germline (reference sequence). The CDR3 is made up of 15 amino acids. Trimming cost V 7 bases and J 2 bases, with 16 bases left between them.

The rearrangement uses TRBV4-3 and TRBJ2-2, with a possible D match to TRBD1 (6 bases). The CDR3 totals 15 residues. The V end lost 6 bases, the J end lost 1 base, and 12 bases lay between the germline ends. Per germline, CDR1 LGHNA and CDR2 YSLEER. The CDR3 DNA reads as TGCGCCAGCAGTCCCGGGACACGGAACACCGGGGAGCTGTTTTTT. Its translation: CASSPGTRNTGELFF.

This clone has a handful of counts. This chain links TRBV20-1 with TRBJ2-3; D is possibly TRBD2 (6 bases). There are 15 residues in the CDR3. The germline V and J ends were trimmed by 3 bases and 0 bases, with 13 bases remaining between them. The germline gives CDR1 DFQATT, CDR2 SNEGSKA (reference sequence). CDR3 in amino acids: CSASNAGTSTDTQYF. In nucleotides, the CDR3 is TGCAGTGCTAGTAATGCCGGGACTAGCACAGATACGCAGTATTTT.

In this sample, this clone turned up a few times. The chain employs TRBV5-6 and TRBJ2-3, with TRBD2 identical over 8 bases. The CDR3 covers 15 residues. Trimming took 0 bases from V and 8 from J; bases not matched to a gene: 8. Germline-derived CDR1 and CDR2 are SGHDT and YYEEEE. CDR3 loop: CASSLEAGAVGTQYF. The DNA of the CDR3 is TGTGCCAGCAGCTTGGAAGCGGGAGCGGTGGGTACGCAGTATTTT. Full variable domain (remainder filled in from reference TRBV5-6 and TRBJ2-3): DAGVTQSPTHLIKTRGQQVTLRCSPKSGHDTVSWYQQALGQGPQFIFQYYEEEERQRGNFPDRFSGHQFPNYSSELNVNALLLGDSALYLCASSLEAGAVGTQYFGPGTRLTVL.

The CDR3 bases are TGTGCCAGCAGCTTGTTAAGCACAGATACGCAGTATTTT. Protein: CASSLLSTDTQYF. The chain joins TRBV5-6 to TRBJ2-3; no clear D gene. This CDR3 has 13 amino acids. Germline CDR1 SGHDT, CDR2 YYEEEE. The V end lost 1 base, the J end lost 0 bases, and 3 bases lay between the germline ends.

V gene TRBV7-9 combines with J gene TRBJ2-7; TRBD2 agrees at 7 bases. This CDR3 contains 12 residues. V lost 3 bases to trimming and J lost 5 bases; unmatched junction nucleotides: 1. The germline V gene encodes CDR1 SEHNR and CDR2 FQNEAQ (reference sequence). The CDR3 nucleotides are TGTGCCAGCAGCTTTCGGGGGGACGAGCAGTACTTC. Protein: CASSFRGDEQYF.

The chain links TRBV7-9 to TRBJ2-7; unclear D gene. Germline loops: CDR1 SEHNR, CDR2 FQNEAQ (reference sequence). The CDR3 has 15 residues. V was pared by 2 bases and J by 2 bases, with 13 bases between. The CDR3 bases are TGTGCCAGCAGCTTATTAGGGCGAGCCGCCTACGAGCAGTACTTC. Encoded protein: CASSLLGRAAYEQYF. Full variable domain (missing parts from reference TRBV7-9 and TRBJ2-7): DTGVSQNPRHKITKRGQNVTFRCDPISEHNRLYWYRQTLGQGPEFLTYFQNEAQLEKSRLLSDRFSAERPKGSFSTLEIQRTEQGDSAMYLCASSLLGRAAYEQYFGPGTRLTVT.

This chain links TRBV3-1 (or the pseudogene TRBV3-2) with TRBJ1-2; no clear D gene. V was pared by 4 bases and J by 1 base, with 7 bases between. The length of the CDR3 is 13 residues. Germline CDR1 reads LGHDT; CDR2 reads YNNKEL (reference sequence). The chain's CDR3 is CASSPAFNYGYTF. The CDR3 DNA is TGTGCCAGCAGCCCCGCCTTTAACTATGGCTACACCTTC.

The chain carries TRBV9 and TRBJ1-1, with 8 bases lining up with TRBD1. Trimming cost V 2 bases and J 3 bases; bases outside gene matches: 9. Looked up from germline, CDR1 is SGDLS and CDR2 is YYNGEE. CDR3 length: 16 residues. The CDR3 sequence is CASSVQGAAVYTEAFF. The CDR3 nucleotides are TGTGCCAGCAGCGTTCAGGGGGCCGCAGTGTACACTGAAGCTTTCTTT.

The rearrangement joins TRBV28 to TRBJ1-5; 7 positions match TRBD1. Germline V gene data show CDR1 as MDHEN and CDR2 as SYDVKM. V dropped 6 bases and J dropped 10; count of bases not matched to a gene: 27. The CDR3 is made up of 19 amino acids. CDR3 protein: CASRKGALSGFLLSDPQHF. CDR3 sequence (DNA): TGTGCCAGCAGGAAGGGGGCCCTTAGCGGTTTCCTGCTCTCCGACCCCCAGCATTTT.

The chain joins TRBV7-9 to TRBJ1-3; TRBD1 matches 10 bases. The germline CDR1 and CDR2 sequences are SEHNR and FQNEAQ (reference sequence). V was pared by 4 bases and J by 5 bases, with 2 bases of the junction left unmatched. This CDR3 has 14 residues. The CDR3 protein is CASSSDRGRNTIYF. Written as DNA, the CDR3 is TGTGCCAGCAGCTCGGACAGGGGGAGAAACACCATATATTTT.

The chain couples TRBV6-2 or TRBV6-3 to TRBJ1-2; D remains ambiguous. The germline gives CDR1 MNHEY, CDR2 SVGEGT. The CDR3 has 13 amino acids. V lost 5 bases and J 5 bases, leaving 12 bases between the germline ends. The CDR3 region is CASSLQMVYGYTF. The CDR3, as DNA: TGTGCCAGCAGTCTCCAGATGGTTTATGGCTACACCTTC.